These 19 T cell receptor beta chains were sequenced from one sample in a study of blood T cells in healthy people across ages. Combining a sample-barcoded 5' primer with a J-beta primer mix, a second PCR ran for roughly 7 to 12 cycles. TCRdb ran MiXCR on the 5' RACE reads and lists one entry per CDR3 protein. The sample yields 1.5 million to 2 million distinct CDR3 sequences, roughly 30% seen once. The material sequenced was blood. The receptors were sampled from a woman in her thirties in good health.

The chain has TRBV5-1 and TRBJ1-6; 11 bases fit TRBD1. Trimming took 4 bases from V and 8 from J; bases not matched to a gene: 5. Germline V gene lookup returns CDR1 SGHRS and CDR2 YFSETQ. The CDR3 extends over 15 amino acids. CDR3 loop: CASSLMDRGHSPLHF. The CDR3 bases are TGCGCCAGCAGCCTGATGGACAGGGGGCATTCACCCCTCCACTTT. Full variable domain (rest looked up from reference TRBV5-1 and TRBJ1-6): KAGVTQTPRYLIKTRGQQVTLSCSPISGHRSVSWYQQTPGQGLQFLFEYFSETQRNKGNFPGRFSGRQFSNSRSEMNVSTLELGDSALYLCASSLMDRGHSPLHFGNGTRLTVT.

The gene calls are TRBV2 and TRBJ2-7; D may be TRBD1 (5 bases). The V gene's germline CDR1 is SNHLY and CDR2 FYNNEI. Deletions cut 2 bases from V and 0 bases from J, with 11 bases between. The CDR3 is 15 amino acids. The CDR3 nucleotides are TGTGCCAGCAGTGAAAGGGGCCTCTCCTCCTACGAGCAGTACTTC. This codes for CASSERGLSSYEQYF. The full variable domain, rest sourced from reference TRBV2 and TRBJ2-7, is EPEVTQTPSHQVTQMGQEVILRCVPISNHLYFYWYRQILGQKVEFLVSFYNNEISEKSEIFDDQFSVERPDGSNFTLKIRSTKLEDSAMYFCASSERGLSSYEQYFGPGTRLTVT.

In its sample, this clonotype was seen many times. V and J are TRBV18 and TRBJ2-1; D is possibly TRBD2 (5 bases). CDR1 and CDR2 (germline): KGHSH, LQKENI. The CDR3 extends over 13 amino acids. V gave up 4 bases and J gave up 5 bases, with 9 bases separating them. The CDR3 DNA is TGTGCCAGCTCACGCGGACTTAACAATGAGCAGTTCTTC. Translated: CASSRGLNNEQFF.

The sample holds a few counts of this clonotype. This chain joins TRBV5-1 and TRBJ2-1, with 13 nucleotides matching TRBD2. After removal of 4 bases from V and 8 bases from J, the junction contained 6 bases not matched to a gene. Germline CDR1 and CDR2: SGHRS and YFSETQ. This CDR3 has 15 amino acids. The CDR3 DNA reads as TGCGCCAGCAGCAGGACTAGCGGGAGATCCCATGAGCAGTTCTTC. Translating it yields CASSRTSGRSHEQFF.

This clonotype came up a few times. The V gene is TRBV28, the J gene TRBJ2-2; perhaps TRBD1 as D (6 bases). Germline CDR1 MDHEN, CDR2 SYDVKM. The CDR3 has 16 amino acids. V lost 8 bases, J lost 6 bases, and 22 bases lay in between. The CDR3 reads CASGSRSGTMAGELFF. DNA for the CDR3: TGTGCCAGCGGCTCTCGGTCCGGGACAATGGCCGGGGAGCTGTTTTTT.

The CDR3 DNA follows: TGTGCCAGCAGCGTAGGACAGGATTCTCAGCCCCAGCATTTT. Its translation is CASSVGQDSQPQHF. V and J are TRBV9 and TRBJ1-5; possible D gene TRBD1, 6 bases. Germline V gene data show CDR1 as SGDLS and CDR2 as YYNGEE. Trimming stripped 0 bases from V and 6 bases from J, with 10 bases between. The CDR3 spans 14 residues.

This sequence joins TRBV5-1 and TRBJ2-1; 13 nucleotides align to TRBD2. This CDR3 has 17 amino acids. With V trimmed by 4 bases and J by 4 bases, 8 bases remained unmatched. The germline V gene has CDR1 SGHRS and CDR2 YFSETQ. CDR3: CASSPATSGGRYNEQFF. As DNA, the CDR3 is TGCGCCAGCAGCCCGGCGACTAGCGGGGGGCGGTACAATGAGCAGTTCTTC. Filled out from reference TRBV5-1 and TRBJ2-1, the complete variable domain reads KAGVTQTPRYLIKTRGQQVTLSCSPISGHRSVSWYQQTPGQGLQFLFEYFSETQRNKGNFPGRFSGRQFSNSRSEMNVSTLELGDSALYLCASSPATSGGRYNEQFFGPGTRLTVL.

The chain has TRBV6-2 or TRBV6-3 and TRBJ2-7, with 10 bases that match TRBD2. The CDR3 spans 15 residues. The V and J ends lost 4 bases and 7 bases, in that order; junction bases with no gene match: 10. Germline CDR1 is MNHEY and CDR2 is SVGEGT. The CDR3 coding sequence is TGTGCCAGCAGTTGGACTAGCGGCGCCTACAATGAGCAGTACTTC. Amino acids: CASSWTSGAYNEQYF.

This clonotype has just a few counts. The CDR3 spells CATSRDATGETNEKLFF. CDR3 nucleotides: TGTGCCACCAGCAGAGACGCGACAGGGGAGACTAATGAAAAACTGTTTTTT. The chain links TRBV15 to TRBJ1-4, with 8 bases matching TRBD1. After removal of 0 bases from V and 2 bases from J, the junction contained 5 bases not matched to a gene. The CDR3 spans 17 residues. Per germline, CDR1 LNHNV and CDR2 YYDKDF (reference sequence).

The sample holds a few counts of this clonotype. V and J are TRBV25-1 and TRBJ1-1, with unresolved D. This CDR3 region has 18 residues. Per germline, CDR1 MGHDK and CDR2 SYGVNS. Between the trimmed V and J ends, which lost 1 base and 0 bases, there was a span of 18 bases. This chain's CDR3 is CASSEFGVLGRVNTEAFF. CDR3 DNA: TGTGCCAGCAGTGAATTTGGAGTGCTTGGGCGGGTGAACACTGAAGCTTTCTTT.

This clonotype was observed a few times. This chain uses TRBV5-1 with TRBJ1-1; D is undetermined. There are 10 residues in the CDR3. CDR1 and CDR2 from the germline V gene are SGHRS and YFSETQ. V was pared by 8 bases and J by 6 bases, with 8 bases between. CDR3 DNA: TGCGCCAGGAGAACTCCTGAAGCTTTCTTT. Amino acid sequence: CARRTPEAFF.

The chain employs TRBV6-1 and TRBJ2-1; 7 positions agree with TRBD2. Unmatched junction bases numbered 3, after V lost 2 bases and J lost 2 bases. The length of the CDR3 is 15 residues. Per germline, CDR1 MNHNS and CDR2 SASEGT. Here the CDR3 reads CASSEPAGTYNEQFF. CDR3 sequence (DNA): TGTGCCAGCAGTGAACCAGCGGGAACCTACAATGAGCAGTTCTTC.

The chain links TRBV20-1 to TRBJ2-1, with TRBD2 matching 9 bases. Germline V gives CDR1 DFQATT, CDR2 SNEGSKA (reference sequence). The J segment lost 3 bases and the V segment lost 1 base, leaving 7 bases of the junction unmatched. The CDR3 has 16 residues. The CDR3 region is CSARGPSGRLYNEQFF. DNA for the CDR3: TGCAGTGCTAGAGGTCCCAGCGGGAGGCTCTACAATGAGCAGTTCTTC.

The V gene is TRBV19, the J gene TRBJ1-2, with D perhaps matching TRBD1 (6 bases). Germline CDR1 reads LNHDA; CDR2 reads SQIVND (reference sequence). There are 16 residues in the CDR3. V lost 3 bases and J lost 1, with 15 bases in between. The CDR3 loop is CASSITGFTLNYGYTF. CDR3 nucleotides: TGTGCCAGTAGTATCACAGGGTTTACCCTTAACTATGGCTACACCTTC.

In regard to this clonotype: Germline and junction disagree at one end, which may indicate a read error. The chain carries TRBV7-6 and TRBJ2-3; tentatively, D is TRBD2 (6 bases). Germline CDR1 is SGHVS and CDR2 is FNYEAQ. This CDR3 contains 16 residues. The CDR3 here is CVSSPSRPTRADTQYF. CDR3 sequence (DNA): TGTGTCAGCAGCCCCAGCAGGCCGACTAGAGCAGATACGCAGTATTTT.

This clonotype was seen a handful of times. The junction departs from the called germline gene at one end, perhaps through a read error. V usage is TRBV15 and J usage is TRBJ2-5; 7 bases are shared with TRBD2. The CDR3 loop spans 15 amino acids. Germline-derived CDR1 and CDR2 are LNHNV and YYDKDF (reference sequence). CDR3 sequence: CTTSERDSFGETQYF. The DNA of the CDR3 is TGTACCACCAGCGAGCGGGACTCGTTCGGGGAGACCCAGTACTTC.

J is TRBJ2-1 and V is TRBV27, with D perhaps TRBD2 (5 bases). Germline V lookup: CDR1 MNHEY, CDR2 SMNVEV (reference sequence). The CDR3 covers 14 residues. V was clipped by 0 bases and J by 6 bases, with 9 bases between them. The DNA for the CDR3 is TGTGCCAGCAGTTTATCGGTCGGGGTCAATGAGCAGTTCTTC. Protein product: CASSLSVGVNEQFF.

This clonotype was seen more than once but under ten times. CDR3 DNA sequence: TGTGCCAGCAGTTTAACGACCCTCAGTGGGACGCAGTATTTT. As protein: CASSLTTLSGTQYF. The genes are TRBV27 and TRBJ2-3, with D hard to call. Germline CDR1 is MNHEY and CDR2 is SMNVEV (reference sequence). V dropped 2 bases and J dropped 9 bases, with 15 bases sitting between them. This CDR3 contains 14 residues.

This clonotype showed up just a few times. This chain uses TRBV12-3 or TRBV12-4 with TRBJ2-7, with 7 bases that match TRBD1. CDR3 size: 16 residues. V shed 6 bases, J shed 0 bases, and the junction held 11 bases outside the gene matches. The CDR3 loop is CASSYLDRAFSYEQYF. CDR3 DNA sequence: TGTGCCAGCAGCTATCTTGACAGGGCCTTCTCCTACGAGCAGTACTTC.